The clone carrying this TCR beta chain turned up a few times. Antigen unknown. The CDR3 is 11 amino acids. V shed 0 bases and J shed 11 bases, with 10 bases lying between them. Germline V gene lookup returns CDR1 GTSNPN and CDR2 SVGIG (reference sequence). Only in-frame clones appear in the TCRdb table, and some are missing; sequencing was by immunoSEQ multiplex PCR. The sample consists of some 61,000 clones, 84% of them appearing once. This sample stems from a study of a mutant IDH1 vaccine in newly diagnosed glioma. Study in general: Before enrollment, the patients had been treated with radiotherapy alone, temozolomide alone, or both together. Most of them had received both.

The time point here: week 35, safety follow-up. All doses held 300 ug of mutant IDH1 20-mer peptide, with topical imiquimod. The material sequenced was PBMCs, taken from a glioma patient whose treatment included an IDH1 peptide vaccine. The TCR sequence derives from a young man with glioma. The V call is TRBV30, the J call TRBJ2-5, with D unclear. This CDR3 is CAWSVPGQQYF. In DNA form, the CDR3 reads TGTGCCTGGAGTGTACCGGGTCAACAGTACTTC.